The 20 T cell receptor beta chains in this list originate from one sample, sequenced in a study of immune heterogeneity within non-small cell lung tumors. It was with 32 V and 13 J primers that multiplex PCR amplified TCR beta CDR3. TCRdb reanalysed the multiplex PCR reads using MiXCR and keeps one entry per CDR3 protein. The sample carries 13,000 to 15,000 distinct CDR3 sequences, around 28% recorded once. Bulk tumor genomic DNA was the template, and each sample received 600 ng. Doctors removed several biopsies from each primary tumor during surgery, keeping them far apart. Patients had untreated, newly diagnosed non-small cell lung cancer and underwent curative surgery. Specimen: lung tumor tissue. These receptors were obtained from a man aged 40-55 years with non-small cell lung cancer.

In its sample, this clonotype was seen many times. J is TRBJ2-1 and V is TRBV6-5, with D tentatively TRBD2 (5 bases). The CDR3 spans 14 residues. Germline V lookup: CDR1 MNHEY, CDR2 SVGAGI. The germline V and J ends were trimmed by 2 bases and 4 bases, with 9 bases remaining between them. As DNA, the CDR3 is TGTGCCAGCAGTTACGAGGGTGGGTACAATGAGCAGTTCTTC. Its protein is CASSYEGGYNEQFF.

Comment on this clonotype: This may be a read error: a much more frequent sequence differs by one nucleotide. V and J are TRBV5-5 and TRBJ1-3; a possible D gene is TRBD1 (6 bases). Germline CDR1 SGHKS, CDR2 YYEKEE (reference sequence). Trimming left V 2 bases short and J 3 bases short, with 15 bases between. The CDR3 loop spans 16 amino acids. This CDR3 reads CASSFTTGQVGNTIYF. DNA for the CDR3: TGTGCCAGCAGCTTTACAACAGGGCAAGTTGGAAACACCATATATTTT. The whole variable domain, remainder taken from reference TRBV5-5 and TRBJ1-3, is DAGVTQSPTHLIKTRGQQVTLRCSPISGHKSVSWYQQVLGQGPQFIFQYYEKEERGRGNFPDRFSARQFPNYSSELNVNALLLGDSALYLCASSFTTGQVGNTIYFGEGSWLTVV.

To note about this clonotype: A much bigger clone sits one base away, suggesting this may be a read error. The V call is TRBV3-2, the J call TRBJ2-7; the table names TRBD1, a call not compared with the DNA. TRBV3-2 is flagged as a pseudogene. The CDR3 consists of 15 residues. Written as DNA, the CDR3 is TGTGCCAGCAGCAACAAGACCGACAGGCGGCACGAGCAGTACTTC. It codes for CASSNKTDRRHEQYF.

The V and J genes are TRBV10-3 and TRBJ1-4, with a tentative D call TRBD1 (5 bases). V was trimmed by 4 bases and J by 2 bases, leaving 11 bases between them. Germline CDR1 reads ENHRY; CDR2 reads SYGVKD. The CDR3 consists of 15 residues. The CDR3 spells CAISANKGTNEKLFF. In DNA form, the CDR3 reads TGTGCCATCAGTGCTAACAAGGGGACTAATGAAAAACTGTTTTTT.

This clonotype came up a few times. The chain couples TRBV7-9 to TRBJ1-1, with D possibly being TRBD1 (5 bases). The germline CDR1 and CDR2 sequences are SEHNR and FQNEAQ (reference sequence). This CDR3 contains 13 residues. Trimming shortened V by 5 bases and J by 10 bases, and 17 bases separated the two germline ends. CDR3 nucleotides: TGTGCCAGCAGCCGCGGGACCCCATCGGGAGCTTTCTTT. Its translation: CASSRGTPSGAFF.

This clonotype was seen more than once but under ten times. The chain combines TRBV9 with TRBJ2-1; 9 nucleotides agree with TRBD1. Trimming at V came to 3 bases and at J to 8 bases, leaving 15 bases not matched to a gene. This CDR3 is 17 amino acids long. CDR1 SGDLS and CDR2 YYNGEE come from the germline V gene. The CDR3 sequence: CASSGRTGAEGGDEQFF. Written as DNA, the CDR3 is TGTGCCAGCAGCGGTCGGACAGGGGCGGAGGGGGGTGATGAGCAGTTCTTC.

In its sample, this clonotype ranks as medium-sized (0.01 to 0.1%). The CDR3 here is CSARAPPGSYNSPLHF. Written as DNA, the CDR3 is TGCAGTGCCAGGGCTCCTCCTGGTTCCTATAATTCACCCCTCCACTTT. The chain is built from TRBV20-1 and TRBJ1-6; D may be TRBD1 (5 bases). The ends were cut back, 6 bases at V and 1 base at J, with 16 bases in the middle. The CDR3 sequence is 16 residues long. The V gene's germline CDR1 is DFQATT and CDR2 SNEGSKA (reference sequence).

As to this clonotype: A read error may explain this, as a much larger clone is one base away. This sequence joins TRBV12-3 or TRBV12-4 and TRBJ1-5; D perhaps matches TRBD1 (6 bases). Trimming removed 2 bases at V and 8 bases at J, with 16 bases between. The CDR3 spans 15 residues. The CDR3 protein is CASSLKGGINKPQHF. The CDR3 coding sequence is TGTGCCAGCAGTTTAAAGGGGGGGATAAATAAGCCCCAGCATTTT.

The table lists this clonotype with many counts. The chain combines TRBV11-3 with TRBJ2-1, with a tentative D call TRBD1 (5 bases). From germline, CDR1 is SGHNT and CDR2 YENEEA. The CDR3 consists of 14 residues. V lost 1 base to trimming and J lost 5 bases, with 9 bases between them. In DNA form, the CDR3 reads TGTGCCAGCAGCTTAGTGCAGGGCAACAATGAGCAGTTCTTC. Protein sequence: CASSLVQGNNEQFF.

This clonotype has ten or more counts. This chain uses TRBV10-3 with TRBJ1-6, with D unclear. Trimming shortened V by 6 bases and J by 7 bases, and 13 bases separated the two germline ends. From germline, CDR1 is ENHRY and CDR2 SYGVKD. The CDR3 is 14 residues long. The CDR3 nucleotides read TGTGCCATCAGCCTCAAGGGAGGCAATTCACCCCTCCACTTT. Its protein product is CAISLKGGNSPLHF.

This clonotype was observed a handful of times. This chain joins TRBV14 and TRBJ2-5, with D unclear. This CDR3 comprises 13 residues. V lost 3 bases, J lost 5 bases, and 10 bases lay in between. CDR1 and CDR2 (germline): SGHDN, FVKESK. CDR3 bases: TGTGCCAGCAGCCAGGATAGCTGGGAGACCCAGTACTTC. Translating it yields CASSQDSWETQYF.

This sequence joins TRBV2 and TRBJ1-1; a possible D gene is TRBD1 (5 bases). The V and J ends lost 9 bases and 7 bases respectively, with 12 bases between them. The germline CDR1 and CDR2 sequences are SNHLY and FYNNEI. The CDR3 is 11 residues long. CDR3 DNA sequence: TGTGCCAGTCCTGAGACAGTTGAAGCTTTCTTT. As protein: CASPETVEAFF.

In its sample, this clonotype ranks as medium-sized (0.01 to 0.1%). Here the CDR3 DNA reads TGTGCCAGCAGTGAGATCCAGGATTCACCCCTCCACTTT. This gives the protein CASSEIQDSPLHF. The V call is TRBV6-1, the J call TRBJ1-6; unclear D gene. The length of the CDR3 is 13 residues. The germline V gene has CDR1 MNHNS and CDR2 SASEGT. Trimming removed 3 bases at V and 8 bases at J, with 8 bases between.

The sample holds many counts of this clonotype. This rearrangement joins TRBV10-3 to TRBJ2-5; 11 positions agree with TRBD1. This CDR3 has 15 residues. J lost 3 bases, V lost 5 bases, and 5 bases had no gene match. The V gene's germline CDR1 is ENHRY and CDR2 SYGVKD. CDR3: CAISIGQGAKETQYF. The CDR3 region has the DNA TGTGCCATCAGTATAGGACAGGGGGCTAAAGAGACCCAGTACTTC.

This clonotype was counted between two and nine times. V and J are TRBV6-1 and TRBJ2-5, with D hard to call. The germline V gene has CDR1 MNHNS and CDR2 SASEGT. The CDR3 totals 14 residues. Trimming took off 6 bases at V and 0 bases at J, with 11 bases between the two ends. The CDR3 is CASRKGGNQETQYF. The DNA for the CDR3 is TGTGCCAGCAGGAAAGGTGGCAACCAAGAGACCCAGTACTTC.

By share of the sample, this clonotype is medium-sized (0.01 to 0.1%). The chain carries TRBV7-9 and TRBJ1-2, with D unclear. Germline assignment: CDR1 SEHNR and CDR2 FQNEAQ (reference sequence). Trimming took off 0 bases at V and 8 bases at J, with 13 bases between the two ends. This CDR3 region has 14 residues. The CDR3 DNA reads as TGTGCCAGCAGCTTAGCGGCGGGGTTGAGGGGCTACACCTTC. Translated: CASSLAAGLRGYTF.

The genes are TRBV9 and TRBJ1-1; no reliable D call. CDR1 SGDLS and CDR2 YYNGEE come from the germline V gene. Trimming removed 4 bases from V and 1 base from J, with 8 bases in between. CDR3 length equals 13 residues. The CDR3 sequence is CASSILQNTEAFF. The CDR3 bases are TGTGCCAGCAGCATTTTACAGAACACTGAAGCTTTCTTT.

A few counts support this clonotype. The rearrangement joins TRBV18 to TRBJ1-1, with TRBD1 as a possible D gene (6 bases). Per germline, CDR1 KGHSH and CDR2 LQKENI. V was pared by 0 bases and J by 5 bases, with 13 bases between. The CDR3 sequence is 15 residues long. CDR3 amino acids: CASSPPTGMTTEAFF. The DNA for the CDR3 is TGTGCCAGCTCACCACCTACAGGGATGACGACTGAAGCTTTCTTT.

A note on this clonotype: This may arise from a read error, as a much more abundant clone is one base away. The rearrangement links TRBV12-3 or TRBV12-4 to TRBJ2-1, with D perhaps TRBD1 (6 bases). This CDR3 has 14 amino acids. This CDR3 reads CASSLGRWDNEKFF. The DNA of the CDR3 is TGTGCCAGCAGTCTAGGACGGTGGGACAATGAGAAGTTCTTC.

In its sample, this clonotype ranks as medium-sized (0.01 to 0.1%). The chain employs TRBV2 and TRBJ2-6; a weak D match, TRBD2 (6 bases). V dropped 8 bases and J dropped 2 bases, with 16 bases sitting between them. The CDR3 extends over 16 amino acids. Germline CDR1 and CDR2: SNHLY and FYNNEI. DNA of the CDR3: TGTGCCAGCGGGGAGTGGAGGGTCGCTGGGGCCAACGTCCTGACTTTC. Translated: CASGEWRVAGANVLTF.